This TCR beta chain derives from a study of shared clonotypes between healthy human individuals. Study details: Used for every donor were three CD4 naive, three CD4 memory, two CD8 naive and one CD8 memory plate.

The data were produced by immunoSEQ multiplex PCR, yet TCRdb's version contains in-frame clones alone and is incomplete. The repertoire holds a few million clones, with just over 90% as singletons. This CDR3 region has 16 residues. Germline V gene sequence: CDR1 SGHNT, CDR2 YYREEE (reference sequence). With 4 bases removed from V and 4 bases from J, the gap between germline ends came to 17 bases. The donors, all of them Caucasian adults, lived in Nashville, Tennessee. This clone showed up just once. This chain uses TRBV5-4 with TRBJ2-2; the D gene could be TRBD1 or TRBD2 (5 bases each). The sequencing sample was made of naive CD4+ T cells from PBMCs. As for subset: CD45RA+ positively selected. The clonotype was recovered from a man younger than 35 in good health. Some clones in this sample may be carry-over from other donors' samples. The CDR3 coding sequence is TGTGCCAGCAGCACCGACAGTCGGGGAGTCACCGGGGAGCTGTTTTTT. Amino acid sequence: CASSTDSRGVTGELFF.